This T cell receptor (beta chain) was sequenced for a study of blood T cell repertoires in COVID-19. Authors' analysis steps: Reference gene primer amplification gave estimated nucleated cell counts. Assay: immunoSEQ multiplex PCR; the TCRdb copy retains only in-frame clones and omits some. V, J and clone size reflect that table, while D and trimming were determined from the DNA. The table records around 280,000 clones, approximately 86% of them present only once. This clone appeared a single time. CDR3 length: 15 residues. CDR1 and CDR2 (germline): SGHTA, FQGNSA. V lost 6 bases and J lost 11; bases outside the gene matches: 12.

V and J are TRBV7-2 and TRBJ2-1, with 11 bases that match TRBD2. What was sequenced was peripheral blood. This TCR derives from a woman under 40 who had recovered from COVID-19. The chain's CDR3 is CASRPPGLAVSQQFF. CDR3 nucleotide sequence: TGTGCCAGCAGACCTCCGGGACTAGCGGTCTCCCAGCAGTTCTTC.